Following are 5 T cell receptor beta chains from one sample sequenced in a study of T cells expressing NK-cell markers. TCRdb re-called the 5' RACE reads, yielding one record per CDR3 amino acid sequence without DNA. Here the sample table reports about 260,000 distinct CDR3 sequences. The specimen was blood T cells: a sorted CD56 or NKG2C T cell subset, CD4+ or CD8+ T cells, or bulk PBMC T cells (not recorded which). The receptors come from a woman between 18 and 70 years old in good health.

The J gene is TRBJ1-1, the V gene TRBV7-7. From germline, CDR1 is SSHAT and CDR2 FNYEAQ (reference sequence). The CDR3 totals 13 residues. The CDR3 region is CASSFSRSTEAFF.

This rearrangement joins TRBV7-6 to TRBJ2-7; checking the TCRdb D call of TRBD1 is not possible without DNA. CDR1 and CDR2 from the germline V gene are SGHVS and FNYEAQ. The CDR3 contains 15 residues. The CDR3 region is CASSPQTDRTYEQYF.

The gene calls are TRBV7-8 and TRBJ2-3; the D gene TCRdb calls, TRBD1, cannot be checked with no DNA. CDR1 SGHVS and CDR2 FQNEAQ come from the germline V gene. The CDR3 is 16 residues long. The CDR3 loop reads CASSSSGSPGRDTQYF. Full variable domain (missing parts from reference TRBV7-8 and TRBJ2-3): GAGVSQSPRYKVAKRGQDVALRCDPISGHVSLFWYQQALGQGPEFLTYFQNEAQLDKSGLPSDRFFAERPEGSVSTLKIQRTQQEDSAVYLCASSSSGSPGRDTQYFGPGTRLTVL.

CDR3 loop: CASSLVGGGANVLTF. The chain links TRBV5-4 to TRBJ2-6. The germline gives CDR1 SGHNT, CDR2 YYREEE (reference sequence). The CDR3 totals 15 residues.

The rearrangement joins TRBV5-1 to TRBJ2-6. The CDR3 extends over 18 amino acids. The germline V gene has CDR1 SGHRS and CDR2 YFSETQ. The chain's CDR3 is CASSLLGVSVSGANVLTF.